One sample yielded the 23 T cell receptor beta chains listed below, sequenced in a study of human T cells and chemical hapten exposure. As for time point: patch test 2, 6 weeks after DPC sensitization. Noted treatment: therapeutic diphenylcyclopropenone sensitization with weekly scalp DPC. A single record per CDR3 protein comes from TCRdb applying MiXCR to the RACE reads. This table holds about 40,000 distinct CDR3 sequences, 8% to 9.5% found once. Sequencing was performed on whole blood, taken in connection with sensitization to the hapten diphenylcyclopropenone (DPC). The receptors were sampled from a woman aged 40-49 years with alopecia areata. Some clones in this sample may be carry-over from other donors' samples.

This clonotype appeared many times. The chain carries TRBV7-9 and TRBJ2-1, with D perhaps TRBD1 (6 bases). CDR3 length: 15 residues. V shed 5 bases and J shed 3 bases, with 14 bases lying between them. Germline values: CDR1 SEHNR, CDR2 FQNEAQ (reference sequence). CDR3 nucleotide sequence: TGTGCCAGCAGCCAGACCGGGACAAACTACAATGAGCAGTTCTTC. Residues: CASSQTGTNYNEQFF.

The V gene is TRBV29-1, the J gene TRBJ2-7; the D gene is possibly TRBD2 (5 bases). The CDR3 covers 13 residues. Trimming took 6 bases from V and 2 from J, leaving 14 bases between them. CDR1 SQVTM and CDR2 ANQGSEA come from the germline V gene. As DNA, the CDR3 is TGCAGCGTCGAGGGTACAAACCCCTACGAGCAGTACTTC. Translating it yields CSVEGTNPYEQYF.

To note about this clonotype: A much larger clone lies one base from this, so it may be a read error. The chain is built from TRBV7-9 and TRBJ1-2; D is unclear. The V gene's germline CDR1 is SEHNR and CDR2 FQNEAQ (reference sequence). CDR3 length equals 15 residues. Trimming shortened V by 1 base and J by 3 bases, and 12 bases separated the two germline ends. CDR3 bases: TGTGCCAGCAGCTTAGAAGCCCCGAGCCACTATGGCTACACCTTC. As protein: CASSLEAPSHYGYTF.

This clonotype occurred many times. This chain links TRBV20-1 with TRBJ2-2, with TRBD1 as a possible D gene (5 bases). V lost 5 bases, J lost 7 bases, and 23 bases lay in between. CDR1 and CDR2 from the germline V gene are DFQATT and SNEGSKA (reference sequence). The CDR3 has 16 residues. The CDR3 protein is CSAPNPDRSLGGELFF. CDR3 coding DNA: TGCAGTGCTCCGAATCCTGACAGATCCCTGGGCGGGGAGCTGTTTTTT.

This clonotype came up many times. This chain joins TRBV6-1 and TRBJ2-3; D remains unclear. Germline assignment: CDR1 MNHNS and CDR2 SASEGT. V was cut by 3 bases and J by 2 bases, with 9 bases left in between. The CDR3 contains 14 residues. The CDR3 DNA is TGTGCCAGCAGTGATCCATACCCCACAGATACGCAGTATTTT. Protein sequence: CASSDPYPTDTQYF.

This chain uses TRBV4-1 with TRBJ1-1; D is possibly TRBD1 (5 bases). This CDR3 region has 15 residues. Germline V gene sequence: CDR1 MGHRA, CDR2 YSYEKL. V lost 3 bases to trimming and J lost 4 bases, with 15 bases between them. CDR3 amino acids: CASSQAGARRTEAFF. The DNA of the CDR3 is TGCGCCAGCAGCCAGGCCGGGGCCCGCCGCACTGAAGCTTTCTTT.

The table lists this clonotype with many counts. This CDR3 is CASSLTASNQPQHF. Here the CDR3 DNA reads TGTGCCAGCAGCCTGACCGCTTCCAATCAGCCCCAGCATTTT. The rearrangement links TRBV7-8 to TRBJ1-5; no firm D call. Germline V CDR1 and CDR2: SGHVS, FQNEAQ. The CDR3 has 14 residues. V was trimmed by 5 bases and J by 3 bases, leaving 11 bases between them.

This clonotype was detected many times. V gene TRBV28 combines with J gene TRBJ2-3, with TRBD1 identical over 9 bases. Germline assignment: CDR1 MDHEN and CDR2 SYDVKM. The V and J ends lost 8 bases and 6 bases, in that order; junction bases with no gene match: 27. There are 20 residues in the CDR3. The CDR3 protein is CASGGRPAAGRTGDPDTQYF. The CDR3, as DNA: TGTGCCAGCGGGGGGCGGCCAGCAGCGGGAAGGACAGGGGACCCCGATACGCAGTATTTT.

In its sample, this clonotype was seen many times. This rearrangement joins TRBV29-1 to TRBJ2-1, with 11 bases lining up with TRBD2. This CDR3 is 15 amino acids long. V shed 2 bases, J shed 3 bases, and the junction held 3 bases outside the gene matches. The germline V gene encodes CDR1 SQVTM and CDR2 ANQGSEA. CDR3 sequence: CSVELAGGFYNEQFF. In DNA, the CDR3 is TGCAGCGTTGAACTAGCGGGGGGCTTCTACAATGAGCAGTTCTTC.

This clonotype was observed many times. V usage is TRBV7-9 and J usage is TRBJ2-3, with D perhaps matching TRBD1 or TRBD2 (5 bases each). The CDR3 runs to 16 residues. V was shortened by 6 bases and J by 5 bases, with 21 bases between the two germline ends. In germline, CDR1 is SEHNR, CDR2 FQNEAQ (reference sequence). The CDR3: CASRGVGVPTQDTQYF. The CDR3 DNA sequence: TGTGCCAGCAGGGGGGTCGGGGTCCCTACACAAGATACGCAGTATTTT.

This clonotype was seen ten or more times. The CDR3 coding sequence is TGTGCCAGCAGCTTGGGCGCCAGGAGTAACACTGAAGCTTTCTTT. This encodes CASSLGARSNTEAFF. The chain combines TRBV7-9 with TRBJ1-1; the D is unclear. In germline, CDR1 is SEHNR, CDR2 FQNEAQ (reference sequence). V lost 3 bases and J lost 2, with 13 bases in between. CDR3 length equals 15 residues.

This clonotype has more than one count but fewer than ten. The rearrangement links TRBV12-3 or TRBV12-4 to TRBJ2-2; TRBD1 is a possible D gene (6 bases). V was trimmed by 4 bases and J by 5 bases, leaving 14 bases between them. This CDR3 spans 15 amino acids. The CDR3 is CASSSLETGTGELFF. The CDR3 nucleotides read TGTGCCAGCAGTTCCCTCGAGACAGGAACCGGGGAGCTGTTTTTT.

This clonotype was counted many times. The CDR3 spells CASSRTNGFLTTEAFF. The CDR3, as DNA: TGTGCCAGCAGCAGGACAAATGGGTTCTTGACCACTGAAGCTTTCTTT. This rearrangement joins TRBV6-2 or TRBV6-3 to TRBJ1-1; maybe TRBD1 (5 bases). The V gene's germline CDR1 is MNHEY and CDR2 SVGEGT. V was cut by 6 bases and J by 4 bases, with 21 bases left in between. This CDR3 is built from 16 residues.

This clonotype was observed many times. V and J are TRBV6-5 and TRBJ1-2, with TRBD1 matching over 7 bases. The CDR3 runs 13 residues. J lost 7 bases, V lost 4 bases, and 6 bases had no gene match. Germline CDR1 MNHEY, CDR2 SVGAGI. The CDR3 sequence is CASSSTGVSGYTF. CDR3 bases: TGTGCCAGCAGTTCAACAGGGGTTAGTGGCTACACCTTC.

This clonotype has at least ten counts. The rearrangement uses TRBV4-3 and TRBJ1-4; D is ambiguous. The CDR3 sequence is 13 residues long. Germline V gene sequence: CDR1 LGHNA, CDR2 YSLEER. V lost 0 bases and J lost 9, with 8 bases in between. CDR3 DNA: TGCGCCAGCAGCCAAGATATAGGACAAAAACTGTTTTTT. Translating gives CASSQDIGQKLFF.

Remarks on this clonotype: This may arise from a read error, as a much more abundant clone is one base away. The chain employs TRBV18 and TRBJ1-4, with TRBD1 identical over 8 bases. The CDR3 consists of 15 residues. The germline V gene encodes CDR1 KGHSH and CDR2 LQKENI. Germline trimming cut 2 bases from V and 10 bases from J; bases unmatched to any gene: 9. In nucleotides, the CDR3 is TGTGCCAGCTCACCATTCCAGGGGGCCGATGGAAAACTGTTTTTT. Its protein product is CASSPFQGADGKLFF.

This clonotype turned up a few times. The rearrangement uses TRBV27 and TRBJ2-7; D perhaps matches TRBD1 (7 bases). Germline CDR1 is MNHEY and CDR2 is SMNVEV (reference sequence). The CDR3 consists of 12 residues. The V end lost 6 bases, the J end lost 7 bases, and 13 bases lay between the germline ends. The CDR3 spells CASRKGAGEQYF. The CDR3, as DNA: TGTGCCAGCAGAAAGGGGGCGGGGGAGCAGTACTTC.

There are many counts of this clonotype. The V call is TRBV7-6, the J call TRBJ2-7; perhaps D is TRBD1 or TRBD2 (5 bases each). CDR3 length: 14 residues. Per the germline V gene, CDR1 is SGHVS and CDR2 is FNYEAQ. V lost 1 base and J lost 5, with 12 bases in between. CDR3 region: CASSLVEGMDEQYF. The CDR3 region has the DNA TGTGCCAGCAGCTTAGTAGAGGGGATGGACGAGCAGTACTTC. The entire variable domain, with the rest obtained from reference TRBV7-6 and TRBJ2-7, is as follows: GAGVSQSPRYKVTKRGQDVALRCDPISGHVSLYWYRQALGQGPEFLTYFNYEAQQDKSGLPNDRFSAERPEGSISTLTIQRTEQRDSAMYRCASSLVEGMDEQYFGPGTRLTVT.

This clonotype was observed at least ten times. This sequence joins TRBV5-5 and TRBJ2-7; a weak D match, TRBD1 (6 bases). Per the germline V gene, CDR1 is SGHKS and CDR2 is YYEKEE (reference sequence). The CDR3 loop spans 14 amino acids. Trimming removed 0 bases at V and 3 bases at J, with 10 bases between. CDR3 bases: TGTGCCAGCAGCTTGGTGCAGGGGAACTACGAGCAGTACTTC. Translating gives CASSLVQGNYEQYF.

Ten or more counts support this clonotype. The CDR3 DNA follows: TGTGCCAGCAGCTGGGGGGATACGCAGTATTTT. Protein sequence: CASSWGDTQYF. V is TRBV5-6 and J is TRBJ2-3; either TRBD1 or TRBD2 may supply D (5 bases each). CDR1 SGHDT and CDR2 YYEEEE come from the germline V gene. Trimming took 3 bases from V and 6 from J, leaving 5 bases between them. The CDR3 is 11 residues long. Full variable domain (outside the CDR3, taken from reference TRBV5-6 and TRBJ2-3): DAGVTQSPTHLIKTRGQQVTLRCSPKSGHDTVSWYQQALGQGPQFIFQYYEEEERQRGNFPDRFSGHQFPNYSSELNVNALLLGDSALYLCASSWGDTQYFGPGTRLTVL.

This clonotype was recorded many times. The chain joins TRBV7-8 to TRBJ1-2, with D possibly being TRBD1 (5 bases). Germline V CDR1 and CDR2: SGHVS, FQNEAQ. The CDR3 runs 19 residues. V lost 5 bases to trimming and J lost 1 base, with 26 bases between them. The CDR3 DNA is TGTGCCAGCAGCGCCTTCACCGGGGCCTTGAAAGATATTAACTATGGCTACACCTTC. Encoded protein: CASSAFTGALKDINYGYTF.

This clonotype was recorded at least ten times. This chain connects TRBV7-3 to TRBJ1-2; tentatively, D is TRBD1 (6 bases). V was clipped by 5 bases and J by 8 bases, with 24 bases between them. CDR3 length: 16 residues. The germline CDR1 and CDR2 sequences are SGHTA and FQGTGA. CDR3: CASSQSGGTDPRGYTF. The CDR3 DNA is TGTGCCAGCAGCCAATCGGGGGGCACGGACCCCAGGGGCTACACCTTC.

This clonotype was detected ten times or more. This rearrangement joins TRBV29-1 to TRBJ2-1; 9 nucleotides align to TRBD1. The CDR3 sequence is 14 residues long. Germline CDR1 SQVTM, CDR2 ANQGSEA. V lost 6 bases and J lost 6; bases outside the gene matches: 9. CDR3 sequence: CSVNRQGVSNEQFF. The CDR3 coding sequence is TGCAGCGTAAACAGACAGGGGGTTAGCAATGAGCAGTTCTTC.